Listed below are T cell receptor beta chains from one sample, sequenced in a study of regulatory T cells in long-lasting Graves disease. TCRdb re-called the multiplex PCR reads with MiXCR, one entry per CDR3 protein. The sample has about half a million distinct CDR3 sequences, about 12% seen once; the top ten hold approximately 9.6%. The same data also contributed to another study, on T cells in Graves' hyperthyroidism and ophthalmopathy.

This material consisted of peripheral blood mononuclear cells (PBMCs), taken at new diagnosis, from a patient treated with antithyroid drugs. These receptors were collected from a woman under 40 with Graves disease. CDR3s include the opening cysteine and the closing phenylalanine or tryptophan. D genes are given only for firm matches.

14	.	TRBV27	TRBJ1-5	CASSPPGSNQPQHF
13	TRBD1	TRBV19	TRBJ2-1	CASSGQGIDEQFF
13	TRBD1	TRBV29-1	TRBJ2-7	CSVVPGQTYEQYF
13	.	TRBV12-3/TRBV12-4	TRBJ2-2	CASRPRSSGELFF
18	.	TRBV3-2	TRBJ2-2	CASSQGKTRETYTGELFF
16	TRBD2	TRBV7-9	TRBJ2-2	CASSGRTSPNTGELFF
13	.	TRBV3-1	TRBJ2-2	CASSRGGAGELFF
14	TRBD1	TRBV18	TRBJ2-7	CASSGRGLYYEQYF
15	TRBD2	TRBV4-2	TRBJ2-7	CASSQTAGDSYEQYF
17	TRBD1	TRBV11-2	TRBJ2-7	CASSHLRDRGRENEQYF